This TCR beta chain was identified in a study of cytomegalovirus exposure and HLA in healthy donors. To note about this clone: Its antigen is undetermined.

The ends lost 4 bases at V and 7 bases at J; junction bases unmatched: 12. CDR3 length equals 15 residues. The V gene's germline CDR1 is SGDLS and CDR2 YYNGEE. Findings and limits, study-wide: The tendency of first-cohort TCR clusters to co-occur in the approximately 120 validation repertoires was identified by a subsequent analysis. TCR beta chains numbering 164 were designated cytomegalovirus-associated. Whilst most TCR sequences proved rare, a subset of public TCRs occurred across many donors. Confirmation in vitro established that a few CMV-associated chains were specific for CMV antigens.

Clones were sequenced by immunoSEQ multiplex PCR, and TCRdb holds only the in-frame ones, with some missing. The profile shows about 160,000 clones, about 95% of them singletons. The sequenced material came from PBMCs. The TCR comes from a woman aged 18 to 35 in good health and CMV-seronegative. The chain joins TRBV9 to TRBJ2-7; TRBD1 matches at 9 bases. The CDR3 DNA reads as TGTGCCAGCAGCCGAACCCCGGGACAGGGTGATGAGCAGTACTTC. Protein product: CASSRTPGQGDEQYF.